The 11 T cell receptor beta chains given below trace back to one sample, sequenced in a study of regulatory T cells in long-lasting Graves disease. For TCR beta, libraries came from iRepertoire HTBI primers and Arm-PCR of CDR3 regions. TCRdb reprocessed the multiplex PCR reads with MiXCR, giving one entry per CDR3 protein. The sample lists roughly 490,000 distinct CDR3 sequences; about 22% were seen once. This sample's time point: persistent/refractory GD, antithyroid drugs over 5 years with positive TRAb. RNA from PBMCs was the source of the TCR library. This specimen consisted of peripheral blood mononuclear cells (PBMCs), obtained when the disease was refractory, from a patient treated with antithyroid drugs. These receptors all come from a female donor with Graves disease.

This chain connects TRBV2 to TRBJ1-3; D is undetermined. CDR3 length: 15 amino acids. The V end lost 2 bases, the J end lost 2 bases, and 10 bases lay between the germline ends. The germline V gene has CDR1 SNHLY and CDR2 FYNNEI. CDR3 amino acids: CASSEQVLAGNTIYF. The CDR3 region has the DNA TGTGCCAGCAGTGAACAGGTTCTGGCTGGAAACACCATATATTTT.

This clonotype was observed many times. The chain uses TRBV7-2 and TRBJ1-5; tentative D call: TRBD1 (5 bases). Trimming pared 3 bases from V and 2 bases from J, leaving 11 bases between. Germline assignment: CDR1 SGHTA and CDR2 FQGNSA. This CDR3 is built from 15 residues. CDR3 loop: CASSFITGRNQPQHF. The CDR3 DNA reads as TGTGCCAGCAGCTTTATTACAGGTCGCAATCAGCCCCAGCATTTT.

V is TRBV19 and J is TRBJ1-5, with TRBD1 as a possible D gene (5 bases). The CDR3 runs to 16 residues. The germline V gene has CDR1 LNHDA and CDR2 SQIVND (reference sequence). The V gene lost 0 bases and the J gene lost 4 bases, with 13 bases spanning the gap. CDR3: CASSIEGETRNQPQHF. The CDR3 DNA is TGTGCCAGTAGTATAGAGGGGGAAACGAGAAATCAGCCCCAGCATTTT.

For this clonotype: A read error may account for a junction end that differs from germline. The gene calls are TRBV20-1 and TRBJ1-5, with a tentative D call TRBD1 (5 bases). The germline CDR1 and CDR2 sequences are DFQATT and SNEGSKA (reference sequence). The CDR3 contains 10 residues. CDR3 DNA sequence: TGCAGTGCTCCCTTGGGGGTCTGGGGGTTT. Residues: CSAPLGVWGF.

This chain links TRBV4-1 with TRBJ1-6, with a tentative D call TRBD1 (5 bases). Trimming cost V 1 base and J 5 bases, with 12 bases left between them. Germline V gene sequence: CDR1 MGHRA, CDR2 YSYEKL. CDR3 length equals 16 residues. The CDR3 sequence: CASSQGRGIDNSPLHF. For the CDR3, the DNA is TGCGCCAGCAGCCAAGGGAGGGGTATCGATAATTCACCCCTCCACTTT.

This clonotype was picked up many times. The V and J genes are TRBV28 and TRBJ2-7; 8 bases map to TRBD2. V lost 7 bases, J lost 3 bases, and 11 bases stayed unmatched. Germline CDR1 is MDHEN and CDR2 is SYDVKM. CDR3 length equals 15 residues. The CDR3, as DNA: TGTGCCAGCAAACCAACGGGGGGGGCTGTCTACGAGCAGTACTTC. Its protein is CASKPTGGAVYEQYF.

J is TRBJ1-5 and V is TRBV7-8, with D unclear. V dropped 5 bases and J dropped 0 bases, with 5 bases sitting between them. Germline CDR1 SGHVS, CDR2 FQNEAQ. The CDR3 consists of 13 residues. CDR3 loop: CASSVVSNQPQHF. CDR3 sequence (DNA): TGTGCCAGCAGCGTGGTTAGCAATCAGCCCCAGCATTTT. Using reference TRBV7-8 and TRBJ1-5 for the parts outside the CDR3, the full variable domain is GAGVSQSPRYKVAKRGQDVALRCDPISGHVSLFWYQQALGQGPEFLTYFQNEAQLDKSGLPSDRFFAERPEGSVSTLKIQRTQQEDSAVYLCASSVVSNQPQHFGDGTRLSIL.

This clonotype was detected ten times or more. V is TRBV6-5 and J is TRBJ2-2; no firm D call. The CDR3 is 14 residues long. V was shortened by 1 base and J by 6 bases, with 9 bases between the two germline ends. CDR1 and CDR2 from the germline V gene are MNHEY and SVGAGI. The CDR3 DNA follows: TGTGCCAGCAGTTACTATCCCGGGTCCGGGGAGCTGTTTTTT. Protein product: CASSYYPGSGELFF.

This clonotype was observed a handful of times. V is TRBV28 and J is TRBJ1-5; a possible D gene is TRBD1 (6 bases). The CDR3 extends over 13 amino acids. In germline, CDR1 is MDHEN, CDR2 SYDVKM. Deletions cut 7 bases from V and 4 bases from J, with 11 bases between. CDR3 in amino acids: CASMDSMNQPQHF. In DNA form, the CDR3 reads TGTGCCAGCATGGACAGCATGAATCAGCCCCAGCATTTT.

A note on this clonotype: It may be a read error: a sequence one base away is much more abundant. J is TRBJ1-1 and V is TRBV20-1; D ambiguous. Per germline, CDR1 DFQATT and CDR2 SNEGSKA (reference sequence). This CDR3 contains 12 residues. The CDR3 nucleotides read TGCAGTGTTAGATTGCCAGACACTGAAGCTTTCTTT. Translated: CSVRLPDTEAFF.

The V gene is TRBV7-2, the J gene TRBJ1-5; D uncertain. V lost 5 bases and J 8 bases, leaving 13 bases between the germline ends. Per germline, CDR1 SGHTA and CDR2 FQGNSA. CDR3 size: 13 residues. The CDR3 nucleotides read TGTGCCAGCAGCCCCCGCCTCTGGGAGCCCCAGCATTTT. Translated, it gives CASSPRLWEPQHF.